The entry below gives a single TCR beta chain sequence along with its context. This specimen comes from a study of blood T cell repertoires in COVID-19. Method: immunoSEQ multiplex PCR; TCRdb's copy keeps in-frame clones and lacks some. This table has just over 150,000 clones, more than 85% appearing once. There are 17 residues in the CDR3. Germline V CDR1 and CDR2: SNHLY, FYNNEI. After removal of 2 bases from V and 2 bases from J, the junction contained 4 bases not matched to a gene. This clonotype originated in a woman in her sixties or seventies with acute or convalescent COVID-19. The chain uses TRBV2 and TRBJ2-5; TRBD2 matches 14 bases. Specimen: peripheral blood. CDR3 nucleotide sequence: TGTGCCAGCAGTGAAACGACTAGCGGGGGGGATCAAGAGACCCAGTACTTC. It is translated as CASSETTSGGDQETQYF. Together with reference TRBV2 and TRBJ2-5, the CDR3 gives the full variable domain: EPEVTQTPSHQVTQMGQEVILRCVPISNHLYFYWYRQILGQKVEFLVSFYNNEISEKSEIFDDQFSVERPDGSNFTLKIRSTKLEDSAMYFCASSETTSGGDQETQYFGPGTRLLVL.